Below, 21 T cell receptor beta chains from the same sample are listed, as sequenced in a study of cytomegalovirus exposure and HLA in healthy donors. 13 Jbeta primers and 60 Vbeta primers were used for the PCR. The method was immunoSEQ multiplex PCR; TCRdb's version includes in-frame clones alone and lacks a portion of them. Among around 90,000 clones listed, 60% to 65% were seen once. The material sequenced was PBMCs. The receptors originated from a human donor in good health.

The chain uses TRBV9 and TRBJ2-3; 8 nucleotides match TRBD2. The CDR3 consists of 15 residues. Germline V lookup: CDR1 SGDLS, CDR2 YYNGEE. The trim removed 3 bases at V and 1 base at J, leaving 4 bases unmatched. The CDR3 DNA follows: TGTGCCAGCAGCGCCCTAGCGGGCCGCACAGATACGCAGTATTTT. Translating gives CASSALAGRTDTQYF.

This chain uses TRBV5-6 with TRBJ1-5, with D unresolved. V was shortened by 4 bases and J by 5 bases, with 10 bases between the two germline ends. There are 13 residues in the CDR3. Germline V gives CDR1 SGHDT, CDR2 YYEEEE. The CDR3, as DNA: TGTGCCAGCAGCCCGACGGGTCATCAGCCCCAGCATTTT. This sequence encodes CASSPTGHQPQHF.

This clone has only a few counts. The V gene is TRBV19, the J gene TRBJ1-2; 11 positions agree with TRBD1. The CDR3 runs 14 residues. J gave up 8 bases and V 3 bases, and 5 bases lay outside the gene matches. Germline lookup yields CDR1 LNHDA and CDR2 SQIVND (reference sequence). The CDR3 DNA sequence: TGTGCCAGTAGTATTCGGACAGGGGGCTTGGGCTACACCTTC. Protein sequence: CASSIRTGGLGYTF.

This clone was recorded a few times. The chain employs TRBV12-5 and TRBJ2-4; weak D call: TRBD2 (6 bases). Germline V gene lookup returns CDR1 LGHNT and CDR2 FRNRAP. The CDR3 runs to 13 residues. Trimming shortened V by 2 bases and J by 9 bases, and 11 bases separated the two germline ends. Here the CDR3 DNA reads TGTGCTAGTGGTTTGACAACGCGGGGCATTCAGTACTTC. Its translation is CASGLTTRGIQYF.

The J gene is TRBJ2-1, the V gene TRBV19, with 7 bases lining up with TRBD2. CDR3 size: 15 residues. Germline V gene lookup returns CDR1 LNHDA and CDR2 SQIVND (reference sequence). V trimming: 5 bases; J trimming: 5 bases; junction bases outside the gene matches: 9. The CDR3 region is CASSASGLLNNEQFF. The CDR3 coding sequence is TGTGCCAGTAGTGCCTCGGGACTACTTAACAATGAGCAGTTCTTC.

This clone has more than one count but fewer than ten. The rearrangement links TRBV6-5 to TRBJ2-5; 7 positions match TRBD2. Trimming at V came to 8 bases and at J to 0 bases, leaving 9 bases not matched to a gene. Germline V lookup: CDR1 MNHEY, CDR2 SVGAGI. The CDR3 loop spans 15 amino acids. Written as DNA, the CDR3 is TGTGCCAGCTGTCAGCGGGGACGGTACCAAGAGACCCAGTACTTC. Translated, it gives CASCQRGRYQETQYF.

The J gene is TRBJ2-1, the V gene TRBV7-8; weak D call: TRBD2 (5 bases). The V gene lost 5 bases and the J gene lost 6 bases, with 17 bases spanning the gap. Germline V gene data show CDR1 as SGHVS and CDR2 as FQNEAQ. The length of the CDR3 is 15 residues. CDR3 sequence: CASSLRLSLGNEQFF. The CDR3 nucleotides are TGTGCCAGCAGCCTTAGACTATCCTTAGGCAATGAGCAGTTCTTC.

The chain uses TRBV5-1 and TRBJ2-7; 7 bases align to TRBD1. This CDR3 has 16 residues. Germline CDR1 is SGHRS and CDR2 is YFSETQ. After removal of 7 bases from V and 2 bases from J, the junction contained 15 bases not matched to a gene. CDR3 DNA sequence: TGCGCCAGCTCACAAAAACCGGGACAGTTAGCCTACGAGCAGTACTTC. Translating it yields CASSQKPGQLAYEQYF.

This clone was observed a few times. V and J are TRBV9 and TRBJ2-2, with D tentatively TRBD1 (5 bases). Trimming removed 4 bases at V and 7 bases at J, with 23 bases between. In germline, CDR1 is SGDLS, CDR2 YYNGEE. CDR3 length: 17 amino acids. The DNA of the CDR3 is TGTGCCAGCAGCCCCCGGACAATTCCCTTTGGTGACGGGGAGCTGTTTTTT. Encoded protein: CASSPRTIPFGDGELFF.

The V gene is TRBV9, the J gene TRBJ2-6, with D uncertain. With 2 bases removed from V and 4 bases from J, the gap between germline ends came to 7 bases. The CDR3 spans 14 residues. Germline V gene sequence: CDR1 SGDLS, CDR2 YYNGEE. The CDR3, as DNA: TGTGCCAGCAGCGTCCGTCCCGGGGCCAACGTCCTGACTTTC. It translates to CASSVRPGANVLTF.

This clone was seen only a few times. The chain links TRBV7-3 to TRBJ2-1; TRBD1 matches at 9 bases. The V and J ends lost 5 bases and 6 bases, in that order; junction bases with no gene match: 11. CDR3 length: 16 residues. Germline-derived CDR1 and CDR2 are SGHTA and FQGTGA. The CDR3: CASSRVPGTGSNEQFF. CDR3 DNA sequence: TGTGCCAGCAGCCGAGTTCCCGGGACAGGGAGCAATGAGCAGTTCTTC.

The chain joins TRBV7-8 to TRBJ1-1; D call uncertain. The CDR3 runs 13 residues. Germline V lookup: CDR1 SGHVS, CDR2 FQNEAQ. Trimming cost V 6 bases and J 3 bases, with 11 bases left between them. The CDR3 sequence: CASSFVGYTEAFF. DNA of the CDR3: TGTGCCAGCAGTTTCGTCGGGTACACTGAAGCTTTCTTT.

The rearrangement uses TRBV4-3 and TRBJ2-5; tentatively, D is TRBD2 (5 bases). CDR3 length equals 14 residues. Germline values: CDR1 LGHNA, CDR2 YSLEER. Trimming pared 0 bases from V and 5 bases from J, leaving 10 bases between. This CDR3 is CASSQEFTGETQYF. The CDR3 nucleotides are TGCGCCAGCAGCCAAGAGTTTACGGGGGAGACCCAGTACTTC.

The chain recombines TRBV7-9 with TRBJ2-7; 7 bases map to TRBD1. V gave up 5 bases and J gave up 2 bases; unmatched junction bases: 9. Germline V gives CDR1 SEHNR, CDR2 FQNEAQ (reference sequence). The CDR3 is 15 amino acids. The CDR3 DNA follows: TGTGCCAGCAGCCCTGCCGGGACAGTAGCCTACGAGCAGTACTTC. It is translated as CASSPAGTVAYEQYF.

This chain joins TRBV6-6 and TRBJ2-3; no clear D. Germline CDR1 is MNHNY and CDR2 is SVGAGI (reference sequence). V was clipped by 6 bases and J by 5 bases, with 6 bases between them. CDR3 length: 11 amino acids. The CDR3 is CASSREDTQYF. DNA of the CDR3: TGTGCCAGCAGCCGAGAAGATACGCAGTATTTT.

The chain joins TRBV6-5 to TRBJ1-3; no clear D. The germline CDR1 and CDR2 sequences are MNHEY and SVGAGI. V gave up 3 bases and J gave up 4 bases, with 7 bases separating them. This CDR3 region has 13 residues. As DNA, the CDR3 is TGTGCCAGCAGTTATACCAGGGGAAACACCATATATTTT. It is translated as CASSYTRGNTIYF.

This clone was counted between two and nine times. The CDR3 DNA follows: TGCAGCGGGAGACAGGGGGAAATGGATGGCTACACCTTC. It is translated as CSGRQGEMDGYTF. V is TRBV29-1 and J is TRBJ1-2; TRBD1 aligns across 9 bases. The junction had 9 bases not matched to a gene; V was cut back by 7 bases and J by 6 bases. Germline CDR1 reads SQVTM; CDR2 reads ANQGSEA. This CDR3 is 13 amino acids long. Variable domain in full (rest from reference TRBV29-1 and TRBJ1-2): SAVISQKPSRDICQRGTSLTIQCQVDSQVTMMFWYRQQPGQSLTLIATANQGSEATYESGFVIDKFPISRPNLTFSTLTVSNMSPEDSSIYLCSGRQGEMDGYTFGSGTRLTVV.

The chain employs TRBV2 and TRBJ2-2, with D perhaps TRBD1 (5 bases). The V gene's germline CDR1 is SNHLY and CDR2 FYNNEI. Trimming took 5 bases from V and 0 from J, leaving 13 bases between them. The CDR3 loop spans 16 amino acids. CDR3 coding DNA: TGTGCCAGCAGTCGACAGCCACCTGCGAACACCGGGGAGCTGTTTTTT. It codes for CASSRQPPANTGELFF. Together with reference TRBV2 and TRBJ2-2, the CDR3 gives the full variable domain: EPEVTQTPSHQVTQMGQEVILRCVPISNHLYFYWYRQILGQKVEFLVSFYNNEISEKSEIFDDQFSVERPDGSNFTLKIRSTKLEDSAMYFCASSRQPPANTGELFFGEGSRLTVL.

This chain uses TRBV7-3 with TRBJ2-1; 9 bases match TRBD1. The trim removed 5 bases at V and 8 bases at J, leaving 7 bases unmatched. The CDR3 is made up of 14 amino acids. Germline V CDR1 and CDR2: SGHTA, FQGTGA. CDR3 coding DNA: TGTGCCAGCAGCACACAGGGGGCGGGCGATGAGCAGTTCTTC. Amino acids: CASSTQGAGDEQFF.

The chain uses TRBV2 and TRBJ1-2; 7 bases map to TRBD1. Losses at the gene ends were 6 bases for V and 12 bases for J; bases not matched to a gene: 10. There are 12 residues in the CDR3. From germline, CDR1 is SNHLY and CDR2 FYNNEI. CDR3 sequence reads: CASSQDRVWNTF. Written as DNA, the CDR3 is TGTGCCAGCAGCCAAGACAGGGTATGGAACACCTTC. Supplemented by reference TRBV2 and TRBJ1-2, the full variable domain reads EPEVTQTPSHQVTQMGQEVILRCVPISNHLYFYWYRQILGQKVEFLVSFYNNEISEKSEIFDDQFSVERPDGSNFTLKIRSTKLEDSAMYFCASSQDRVWNTFGSGTRLTVV.

The chain joins TRBV19 to TRBJ2-2, with D possibly being TRBD2 (6 bases). The germline V gene has CDR1 LNHDA and CDR2 SQIVND (reference sequence). This CDR3 has 14 amino acids. V was clipped by 7 bases and J by 5 bases, with 14 bases between them. CDR3 nucleotides: TGTGCCAGTACCCCAATGGGGGGAACCGGGGAGCTGTTTTTT. It is translated as CASTPMGGTGELFF.